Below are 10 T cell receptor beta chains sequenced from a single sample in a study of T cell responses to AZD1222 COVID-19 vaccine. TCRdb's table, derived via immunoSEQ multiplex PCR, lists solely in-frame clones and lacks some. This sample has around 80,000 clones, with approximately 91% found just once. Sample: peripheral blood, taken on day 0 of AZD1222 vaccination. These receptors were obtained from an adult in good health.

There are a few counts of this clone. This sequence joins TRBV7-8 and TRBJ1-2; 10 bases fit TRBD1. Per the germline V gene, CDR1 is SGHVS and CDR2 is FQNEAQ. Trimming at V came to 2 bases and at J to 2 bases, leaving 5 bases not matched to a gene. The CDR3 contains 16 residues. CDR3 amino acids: CASSLRGQGLNYGYTF. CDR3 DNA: TGTGCCAGCAGCTTACGGGGACAGGGGTTGAACTATGGCTACACCTTC.

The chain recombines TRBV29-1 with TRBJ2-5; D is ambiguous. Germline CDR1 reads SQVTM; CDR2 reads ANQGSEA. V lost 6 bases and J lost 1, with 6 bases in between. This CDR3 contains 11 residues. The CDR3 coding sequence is TGCAGCGTGTGGATCCAAGAGACCCAGTACTTC. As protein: CSVWIQETQYF.

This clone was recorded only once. The DNA of the CDR3 is TGTGCCAGCAGCTTAGGGGCTAGCGGGAGTGCCGGGGAGCTGTTTTTT. As protein: CASSLGASGSAGELFF. The rearrangement joins TRBV7-8 to TRBJ2-2; 10 nucleotides line up with TRBD2. The CDR3 is made up of 16 amino acids. J gave up 6 bases and V 1 base, and 5 bases lay outside the gene matches. The germline CDR1 and CDR2 sequences are SGHVS and FQNEAQ.

The CDR3 region has the DNA TGTGCCAGCAGTGAAGGGTACCAAGAGACCCAGTACTTC. Its protein is CASSEGYQETQYF. The chain carries TRBV6-1 and TRBJ2-5; D is unclear. The CDR3 has 13 amino acids. V gave up 1 base and J gave up 0 bases, with 3 bases separating them. CDR1 is MNHNS and CDR2 is SASEGT in the germline V gene.

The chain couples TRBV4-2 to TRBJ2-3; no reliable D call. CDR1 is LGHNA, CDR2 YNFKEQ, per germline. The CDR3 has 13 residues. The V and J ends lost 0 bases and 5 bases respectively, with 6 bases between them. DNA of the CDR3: TGTGCCAGCAGCCAAGAAACGGGAGATACGCAGTATTTT. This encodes CASSQETGDTQYF.

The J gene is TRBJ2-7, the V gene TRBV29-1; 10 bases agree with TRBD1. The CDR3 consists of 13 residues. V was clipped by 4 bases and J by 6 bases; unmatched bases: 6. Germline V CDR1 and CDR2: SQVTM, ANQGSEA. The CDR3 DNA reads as TGCAGCGTTGTCGGGACAGGGGTATTCGAGCAGTACTTC. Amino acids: CSVVGTGVFEQYF.

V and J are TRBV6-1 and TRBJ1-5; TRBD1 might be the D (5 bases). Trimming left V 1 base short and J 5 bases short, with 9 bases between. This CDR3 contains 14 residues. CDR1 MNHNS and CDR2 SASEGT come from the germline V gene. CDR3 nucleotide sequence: TGTGCCAGCAGTGAAGTTTACAGGTATCAGCCCCAGCATTTT. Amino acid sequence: CASSEVYRYQPQHF.

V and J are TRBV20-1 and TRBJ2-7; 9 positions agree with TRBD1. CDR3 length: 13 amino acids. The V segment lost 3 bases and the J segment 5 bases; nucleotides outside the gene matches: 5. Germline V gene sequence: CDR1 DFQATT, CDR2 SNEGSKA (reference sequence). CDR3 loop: CSASDRGKNEQYF. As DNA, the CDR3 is TGCAGTGCTAGTGACAGGGGGAAGAACGAGCAGTACTTC.

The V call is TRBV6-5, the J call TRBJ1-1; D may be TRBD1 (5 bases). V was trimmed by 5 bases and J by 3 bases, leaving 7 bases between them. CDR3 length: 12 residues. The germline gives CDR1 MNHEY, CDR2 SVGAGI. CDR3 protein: CASSQGHTEAFF. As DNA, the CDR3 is TGTGCCAGCAGTCAGGGTCACACTGAAGCTTTCTTT.

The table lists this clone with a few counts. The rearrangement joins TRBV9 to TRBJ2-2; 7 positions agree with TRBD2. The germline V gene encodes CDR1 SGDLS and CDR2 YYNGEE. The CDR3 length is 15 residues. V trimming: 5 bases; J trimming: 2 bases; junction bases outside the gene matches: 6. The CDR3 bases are TGTGCCAGCAGTAACTCGGGACTAAACACCGGGGAGCTGTTTTTT. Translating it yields CASSNSGLNTGELFF.